These T cell receptor beta chains were read from a single sample in a study of regulatory T cells in long-lasting Graves disease. From the multiplex PCR reads, TCRdb called clonotypes with MiXCR, one entry per CDR3 protein. The profile shows approximately 390,000 distinct CDR3 sequences, about a sixth of them singletons. This same sample was also part of a study on T cells in Graves' hyperthyroidism and ophthalmopathy.

The sample consisted of peripheral blood mononuclear cells (PBMCs), taken at new diagnosis, from a patient treated with antithyroid drugs. The receptors were sampled from a woman aged 18-35 years with Graves disease. CDR3s include the opening cysteine and the closing phenylalanine or tryptophan. The order of the fields is CDR3 length, D gene, clone size, V gene, J gene, CDR3 DNA, CDR3 protein. The D gene is left open where the match is weak. Clone size is given for some rows only: seen once, a few or many times, or a class if the clone is expanded.

cdr3_length: 12; d_call: .; clone_size: many; v_call: TRBV28; j_call: TRBJ1-1; cdr3_nt: TGTGCCAGCAGCATAAGGGTTTTTGGAGCTTTCTTT; cdr3_aa: CASSIRVFGAFF
cdr3_length: 15; d_call: .; clone_size: few; v_call: TRBV20-1; j_call: TRBJ1-5; cdr3_nt: TGCAGTGCTAAACCCGGACGGACGCCAAATCAGCCCCAGCATTTT; cdr3_aa: CSAKPGRTPNQPQHF
cdr3_length: 12; d_call: .; clone_size: .; v_call: TRBV6-2/TRBV6-3; j_call: TRBJ2-2; cdr3_nt: TGTGCCAGCACCTCCTTAACCGGGGAGCTGTTTTTT; cdr3_aa: CASTSLTGELFF
cdr3_length: 14; d_call: TRBD1; clone_size: many; v_call: TRBV9; j_call: TRBJ1-2; cdr3_nt: TGTGCCAGCAGCCCGGGACAGAATCACTATGGCTACACCTTC; cdr3_aa: CASSPGQNHYGYTF
cdr3_length: 16; d_call: .; clone_size: many; v_call: TRBV27; j_call: TRBJ1-5; cdr3_nt: TGTGCCAGCAGTCCATGGGGGGGAGGGGCCAATCAGCCCCAGCATTTT; cdr3_aa: CASSPWGGGANQPQHF
cdr3_length: 14; d_call: TRBD1; clone_size: .; v_call: TRBV2; j_call: TRBJ1-4; cdr3_nt: TGTGCCAGCGGACGACAGGGAACTAATGAAAAACTGTTTTTT; cdr3_aa: CASGRQGTNEKLFF
cdr3_length: 15; d_call: .; clone_size: many; v_call: TRBV12-3/TRBV12-4; j_call: TRBJ1-1; cdr3_nt: TGTGCCAGCAGTCCCCGCCCCTCCCAGACCGCTGAAGCTTTCTTT; cdr3_aa: CASSPRPSQTAEAFF
cdr3_length: 16; d_call: .; clone_size: .; v_call: TRBV19; j_call: TRBJ2-2; cdr3_nt: TGTGCCAGTAGTGATAAGACTCACTCGAACACCGGGGAGCTGTTTTTT; cdr3_aa: CASSDKTHSNTGELFF
cdr3_length: 16; d_call: TRBD2; clone_size: few; v_call: TRBV7-9; j_call: TRBJ2-3; cdr3_nt: TGTGCCAGCAGCTTACCCGTCCGTCGGGGGGGGGATACGCAGTATTTT; cdr3_aa: CASSLPVRRGGDTQYF
cdr3_length: 15; d_call: .; clone_size: many; v_call: TRBV16; j_call: TRBJ1-5; cdr3_nt: TGTGCCAGCAGCCAATCGATGGGGAGCAATCAGCCCCAGCATTTT; cdr3_aa: CASSQSMGSNQPQHF
cdr3_length: 14; d_call: .; clone_size: .; v_call: TRBV7-9; j_call: TRBJ1-5; cdr3_nt: TGTGCCAGCAGCTGGACGGATAGCAATCAGCCCCAGCATTTT; cdr3_aa: CASSWTDSNQPQHF
cdr3_length: 15; d_call: TRBD2; clone_size: .; v_call: TRBV20-1; j_call: TRBJ2-1; cdr3_nt: TGCAGTGCAGCCCTGGCGGGGGGGATTCGTAATGAGCAGTTCTTC; cdr3_aa: CSAALAGGIRNEQFF
cdr3_length: 14; d_call: .; clone_size: .; v_call: TRBV5-5; j_call: TRBJ1-4; cdr3_nt: TGCGCCAGCAGCGTCGGACCCTACCGGGAAAAACTGTTTTTT; cdr3_aa: CASSVGPYREKLFF
cdr3_length: 16; d_call: .; clone_size: many; v_call: TRBV12-3/TRBV12-4; j_call: TRBJ2-7; cdr3_nt: TGTGCCAGCGGAATGACAATTCGGACAGTTGGCTACGAGCAGTACTTC; cdr3_aa: CASGMTIRTVGYEQYF
cdr3_length: 12; d_call: .; clone_size: many; v_call: TRBV6-1; j_call: TRBJ2-7; cdr3_nt: TGTGCCAGCAGTAGGGTCGGCGGCGAGCAGTACTTC; cdr3_aa: CASSRVGGEQYF
cdr3_length: 13; d_call: .; clone_size: many; v_call: TRBV28; j_call: TRBJ1-2; cdr3_nt: TGTGCCACCCGAGGGTTTTCAGTGAATGGCTACACCTTC; cdr3_aa: CATRGFSVNGYTF
cdr3_length: 17; d_call: .; clone_size: many; v_call: TRBV24-1; j_call: TRBJ2-2; cdr3_nt: TGTGCCACCAGTGACCCCCTTGGAGCGGGGAACACCGGGGAGCTGTTTTTT; cdr3_aa: CATSDPLGAGNTGELFF
cdr3_length: 12; d_call: .; clone_size: many; v_call: TRBV5-1; j_call: TRBJ2-3; cdr3_nt: TGCGCCAGCAGGGGGGCCGCTGATACGCAGTATTTT; cdr3_aa: CASRGAADTQYF
cdr3_length: 15; d_call: .; clone_size: many; v_call: TRBV7-9; j_call: TRBJ2-7; cdr3_nt: TGTGCCAGCAGCCTGTCAGGGACACTGGACTCCGAGCAGTACTTC; cdr3_aa: CASSLSGTLDSEQYF
cdr3_length: 14; d_call: TRBD1; clone_size: .; v_call: TRBV19; j_call: TRBJ2-3; cdr3_nt: TGTGCCAGTAGATCGGACAGGGGGCCGGATACGCAGTATTTT; cdr3_aa: CASRSDRGPDTQYF
cdr3_length: 14; d_call: TRBD1; clone_size: few; v_call: TRBV12-3/TRBV12-4; j_call: TRBJ2-1; cdr3_nt: TGTGCCAGCAGTTTAGGGGCAGGGGGTGGTGAGCAGTTCTTC; cdr3_aa: CASSLGAGGGEQFF
cdr3_length: 12; d_call: .; clone_size: many; v_call: TRBV7-2; j_call: TRBJ1-1; cdr3_nt: TGTGCCAGCAGGGGATCCTTCTCTGAAGCTTTCTTT; cdr3_aa: CASRGSFSEAFF
cdr3_length: 13; d_call: .; clone_size: many; v_call: TRBV3-1; j_call: TRBJ2-2; cdr3_nt: TGTGCCAGCAGCCAATCTACCACCGGGGAGCTGTTTTTT; cdr3_aa: CASSQSTTGELFF
cdr3_length: 16; d_call: .; clone_size: .; v_call: TRBV14; j_call: TRBJ1-3; cdr3_nt: TGTGCCAGCAGCCAAGATATACCGAGCTCTGGAAACACCATATATTTT; cdr3_aa: CASSQDIPSSGNTIYF
cdr3_length: 12; d_call: TRBD2; clone_size: .; v_call: TRBV11-2; j_call: TRBJ2-1; cdr3_nt: TGTGCCAGCGCCGGGGGGGCCAATGAGCAGTTCTTC; cdr3_aa: CASAGGANEQFF
cdr3_length: 15; d_call: TRBD2; clone_size: many; v_call: TRBV11-2; j_call: TRBJ2-5; cdr3_nt: TGTGCCAGCAGCTTAGTGGGGACTAACCAAGAGACCCAGTACTTC; cdr3_aa: CASSLVGTNQETQYF
cdr3_length: 17; d_call: TRBD2; clone_size: many; v_call: TRBV12-3/TRBV12-4; j_call: TRBJ2-1; cdr3_nt: TGTGCCAGCAGTTTAATCGTGACTAGCGGGATTAGCCATGAGCAGTTCTTC; cdr3_aa: CASSLIVTSGISHEQFF
cdr3_length: 14; d_call: TRBD1; clone_size: many; v_call: TRBV30; j_call: TRBJ1-6; cdr3_nt: TGTGCCTGGACAGGGGGAGCTTCTAATTCACCCCTCCACTTT; cdr3_aa: CAWTGGASNSPLHF
cdr3_length: 11; d_call: .; clone_size: .; v_call: TRBV6-2/TRBV6-3; j_call: TRBJ1-1; cdr3_nt: TGTGCCAGCAGGGGGGACACAGAAGCTTTCTTT; cdr3_aa: CASRGDTEAFF
cdr3_length: 15; d_call: .; clone_size: .; v_call: TRBV9; j_call: TRBJ1-2; cdr3_nt: TGTGCCAGCAGCGTAGGGGCAGGGGAAAACTATGGCTACACCTTC; cdr3_aa: CASSVGAGENYGYTF
cdr3_length: 16; d_call: TRBD2; clone_size: .; v_call: TRBV3-1; j_call: TRBJ2-2; cdr3_nt: TGTGCCAGCAGCCAAGTATCTAGCGGGAGAACCGGGGAGCTGTTTTTT; cdr3_aa: CASSQVSSGRTGELFF
cdr3_length: 16; d_call: .; clone_size: .; v_call: TRBV19; j_call: TRBJ2-3; cdr3_nt: TGTGCCAGTAATGGAGGGAGGGACACAAGCACAGATACGCAGTATTTT; cdr3_aa: CASNGGRDTSTDTQYF
cdr3_length: 14; d_call: .; clone_size: many; v_call: TRBV6-1; j_call: TRBJ2-3; cdr3_nt: TGTGCCAGCAGTCGAAGGGGATTGGGAGATACGCAGTATTTT; cdr3_aa: CASSRRGLGDTQYF
cdr3_length: 12; d_call: .; clone_size: many; v_call: TRBV6-1; j_call: TRBJ2-5; cdr3_nt: TGTGCCAGCAGTCCCGTGGGGGAGACCCAGTACTTC; cdr3_aa: CASSPVGETQYF
cdr3_length: 14; d_call: TRBD2; clone_size: few; v_call: TRBV20-1; j_call: TRBJ2-1; cdr3_nt: TGCAGTGCTAGTATCGCTAGCGGGAGCCCTGAGCAGTTCTTC; cdr3_aa: CSASIASGSPEQFF
cdr3_length: 15; d_call: TRBD1; clone_size: many; v_call: TRBV28; j_call: TRBJ2-7; cdr3_nt: TGTGCCAGCAGGGACGGGACAGGGGGTTCCTACGAGCAGTACTTC; cdr3_aa: CASRDGTGGSYEQYF
cdr3_length: 12; d_call: .; clone_size: few; v_call: TRBV5-1; j_call: TRBJ2-5; cdr3_nt: TGCGCCACCCGTGCCGTAGACGAGACCCAGTACTTC; cdr3_aa: CATRAVDETQYF
cdr3_length: 15; d_call: TRBD1; clone_size: many; v_call: TRBV11-2; j_call: TRBJ1-1; cdr3_nt: TGTGCCAGCAGCCCGGGACAGGGGGCGAACACTGAAGCTTTCTTT; cdr3_aa: CASSPGQGANTEAFF
cdr3_length: 17; d_call: .; clone_size: .; v_call: TRBV5-4; j_call: TRBJ1-4; cdr3_nt: TGTGCCAGCACCTTAGACAGGCAGCGGCTCCTTAATGAAAAACTGTTTTTT; cdr3_aa: CASTLDRQRLLNEKLFF
cdr3_length: 16; d_call: .; clone_size: .; v_call: TRBV28; j_call: TRBJ2-6; cdr3_nt: TGTGCCAGCAGCCCGGGACGGATCTCTGGGGCCAACGTCCTGACTTTC; cdr3_aa: CASSPGRISGANVLTF
cdr3_length: 15; d_call: .; clone_size: many; v_call: TRBV18; j_call: TRBJ2-1; cdr3_nt: TGTGCCAGCTTACAAAATGGGGATCCCGCTAGCGAGCAGTTCTTC; cdr3_aa: CASLQNGDPASEQFF
cdr3_length: 15; d_call: .; clone_size: .; v_call: TRBV27; j_call: TRBJ2-5; cdr3_nt: TGTGCCAGCAGTCCCCTTGGGGGGTACCAAGAGACCCAGTACTTC; cdr3_aa: CASSPLGGYQETQYF
cdr3_length: 15; d_call: TRBD1; clone_size: few; v_call: TRBV27; j_call: TRBJ2-1; cdr3_nt: TGTGCCAGCAGTTACGGGACAGGGGGGGTCAATGAGCAGTTCTTC; cdr3_aa: CASSYGTGGVNEQFF
cdr3_length: 14; d_call: .; clone_size: few; v_call: TRBV20-1; j_call: TRBJ2-1; cdr3_nt: TGCAGTGCTAGAGTGGGGAGTAACTACAATGAGCAGTTCTTC; cdr3_aa: CSARVGSNYNEQFF
cdr3_length: 14; d_call: .; clone_size: many; v_call: TRBV20-1; j_call: TRBJ2-3; cdr3_nt: TGCAGTGCTCCCGGGGACCGCAGCACAGATACGCAGTATTTT; cdr3_aa: CSAPGDRSTDTQYF
cdr3_length: 14; d_call: .; clone_size: many; v_call: TRBV6-1; j_call: TRBJ1-1; cdr3_nt: TGTGCCAGCAGTACCCCGGACGGGTACACTGAAGCTTTCTTT; cdr3_aa: CASSTPDGYTEAFF
cdr3_length: 13; d_call: .; clone_size: .; v_call: TRBV14; j_call: TRBJ2-5; cdr3_nt: TGTGCCAGCAGCCAAGATCGGGGGACCAGGCAGTACTTC; cdr3_aa: CASSQDRGTRQYF
cdr3_length: 17; d_call: TRBD1; clone_size: many; v_call: TRBV28; j_call: TRBJ1-4; cdr3_nt: TGTGCCAGCAGCGCTCTGAGCGAGACAGGGGGGGATGAAAAACTGTTTTTT; cdr3_aa: CASSALSETGGDEKLFF
cdr3_length: 13; d_call: .; clone_size: many; v_call: TRBV20-1; j_call: TRBJ2-7; cdr3_nt: TGCAGTGCTAGAGATCAGCCAGCCTACGAGCAGTACTTC; cdr3_aa: CSARDQPAYEQYF
cdr3_length: 14; d_call: TRBD1; clone_size: .; v_call: TRBV24-1; j_call: TRBJ2-7; cdr3_nt: TGTGCCACCAGTGATCCCGGGACAGGGTTCGAGCAGTACTTC; cdr3_aa: CATSDPGTGFEQYF
cdr3_length: 11; d_call: .; clone_size: many; v_call: TRBV2; j_call: TRBJ2-2; cdr3_nt: TGTGCCAGCAGTGTATTCGGGGAGCTGTTTTTT; cdr3_aa: CASSVFGELFF
cdr3_length: 14; d_call: TRBD1; clone_size: .; v_call: TRBV9; j_call: TRBJ1-2; cdr3_nt: TGTGCCAGCAGCTCGCGACAGGGGCATTTTGGCTACACCTTC; cdr3_aa: CASSSRQGHFGYTF
cdr3_length: 15; d_call: TRBD1; clone_size: many; v_call: TRBV9; j_call: TRBJ1-1; cdr3_nt: TGTGCCAGCAGTCACCGACAGGGGGTGAAGACTGAAGCTTTCTTT; cdr3_aa: CASSHRQGVKTEAFF
cdr3_length: 15; d_call: .; clone_size: many; v_call: TRBV5-1; j_call: TRBJ1-6; cdr3_nt: TGCGCCAGCAGCTCCCTTGAGGGAAGGAGCTCACCCCTCCACTTT; cdr3_aa: CASSSLEGRSSPLHF
cdr3_length: 16; d_call: .; clone_size: many; v_call: TRBV30; j_call: TRBJ1-2; cdr3_nt: TGTGCCTGGAGTCCGAACCGACAAGGAGGGAATGATGGCTACACCTTC; cdr3_aa: CAWSPNRQGGNDGYTF
cdr3_length: 14; d_call: .; clone_size: .; v_call: TRBV4-1; j_call: TRBJ1-5; cdr3_nt: TGCGCCAGCAGCCAAGGGGATTGGGGTCAGCCCCAGCATTTT; cdr3_aa: CASSQGDWGQPQHF
cdr3_length: 20; d_call: TRBD2; clone_size: many; v_call: TRBV2; j_call: TRBJ2-3; cdr3_nt: TGTGCCAGCAGTGAATTTTTGGGAGCGGGAGGCCTCTCGGGGACAGATACGCAGTATTTT; cdr3_aa: CASSEFLGAGGLSGTDTQYF
cdr3_length: 13; d_call: .; clone_size: many; v_call: TRBV2; j_call: TRBJ1-6; cdr3_nt: TGTGCCAGCAGTGAATCCGTGGGTTCACCCCTCCACTTT; cdr3_aa: CASSESVGSPLHF
cdr3_length: 14; d_call: .; clone_size: many; v_call: TRBV5-1; j_call: TRBJ2-5; cdr3_nt: TGCGCCAGCAGCTTGCTGGGACGTCAAGAGACCCAGTACTTC; cdr3_aa: CASSLLGRQETQYF